The clone carrying this TCR beta chain was seen many times. The CDR3 extends 3 residues past the end of the read, so its final part is completed from the germline J gene. Trimming shortened V by 5 bases and J by 7 bases, and 14 bases separated the two germline ends. The CDR3 extends over 13 amino acids. Germline V CDR1 and CDR2: SGHTA, FQGNSA. The data stem from a study of T cell clonality in common variable immunodeficiency. Clones were sequenced by immunoSEQ multiplex PCR, and TCRdb holds only the in-frame ones, with some missing. The record shows tens of thousands of clones for this sample, with no singletons present.

The sequence came from a person aged 18 to 75 in good health. Sequencing was done on a sample of peripheral blood mononuclear cells. The rearrangement uses TRBV7-2 and TRBJ1-1, with unresolved D. The DNA read from the CDR3 is TGTGCCAGCAGCCTCCCCTCCCACAATGAA. It codes for CASSLPSHNE. The whole CDR3 sequence is CASSLPSHNEAFF.